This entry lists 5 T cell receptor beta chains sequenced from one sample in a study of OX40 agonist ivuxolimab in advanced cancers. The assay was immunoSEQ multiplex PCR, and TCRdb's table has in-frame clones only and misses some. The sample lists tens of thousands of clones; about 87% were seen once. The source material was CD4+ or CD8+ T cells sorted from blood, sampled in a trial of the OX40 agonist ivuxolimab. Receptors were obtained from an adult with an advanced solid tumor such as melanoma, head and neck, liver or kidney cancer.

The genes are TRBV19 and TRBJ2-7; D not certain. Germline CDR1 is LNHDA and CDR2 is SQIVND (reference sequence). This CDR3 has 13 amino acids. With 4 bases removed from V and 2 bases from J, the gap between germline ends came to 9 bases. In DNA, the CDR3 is TGTGCCAGTAGTACTCACTCCACCTACGAGCAGTACTTC. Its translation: CASSTHSTYEQYF.

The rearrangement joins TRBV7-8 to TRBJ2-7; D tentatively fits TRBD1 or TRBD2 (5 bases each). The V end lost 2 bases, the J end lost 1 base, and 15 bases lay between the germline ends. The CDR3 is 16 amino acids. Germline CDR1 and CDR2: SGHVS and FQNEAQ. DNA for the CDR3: TGTGCCAGCAGCTTACCCCCCGGGACGGCATCCTACGAGCAGTACTTC. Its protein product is CASSLPPGTASYEQYF.

CDR3 DNA: TGTGCCAGCAGCGCTGGGACTAGCGGGAGGAGTGAGCAGTTCTTC. Its protein product is CASSAGTSGRSEQFF. The rearrangement joins TRBV9 to TRBJ2-1; 15 positions agree with TRBD2. The CDR3 has 15 residues. The trim removed 3 bases at V and 9 bases at J, leaving 4 bases unmatched. Germline V gene data show CDR1 as SGDLS and CDR2 as YYNGEE.

As DNA, the CDR3 is TGTGCCAGCAGGCCACTCGATGAGGAGACCCAGTACTTC. It yields the protein CASRPLDEETQYF. The rearrangement uses TRBV11-2 and TRBJ2-5; no clear D. The germline V gene encodes CDR1 SGHAT and CDR2 FQNNGV. The ends were cut back, 6 bases at V and 5 bases at J, with 13 bases in the middle. The length of the CDR3 is 13 residues.

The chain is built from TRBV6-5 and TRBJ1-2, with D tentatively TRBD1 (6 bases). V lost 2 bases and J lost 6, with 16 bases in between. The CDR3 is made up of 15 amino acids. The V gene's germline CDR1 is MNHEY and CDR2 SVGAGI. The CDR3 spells CASSYLRGGSDGYTF. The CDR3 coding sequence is TGTGCCAGCAGTTACCTTAGAGGGGGATCTGATGGCTACACCTTC.